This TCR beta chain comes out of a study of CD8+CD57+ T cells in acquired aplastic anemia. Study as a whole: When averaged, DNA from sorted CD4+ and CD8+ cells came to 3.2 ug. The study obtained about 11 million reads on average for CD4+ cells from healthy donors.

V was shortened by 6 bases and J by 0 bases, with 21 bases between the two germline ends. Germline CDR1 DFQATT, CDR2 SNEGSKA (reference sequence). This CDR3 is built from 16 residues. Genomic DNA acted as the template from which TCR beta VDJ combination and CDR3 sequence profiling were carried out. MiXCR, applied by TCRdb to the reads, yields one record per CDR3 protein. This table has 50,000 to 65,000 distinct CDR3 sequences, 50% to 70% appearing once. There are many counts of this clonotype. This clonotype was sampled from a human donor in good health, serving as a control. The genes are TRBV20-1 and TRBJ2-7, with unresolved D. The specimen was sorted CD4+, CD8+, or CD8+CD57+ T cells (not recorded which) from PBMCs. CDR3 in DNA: TGCAGTGCCCGGCCGCAATTCGGACGAGCCTCCTACGAGCAGTACTTC. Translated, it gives CSARPQFGRASYEQYF.